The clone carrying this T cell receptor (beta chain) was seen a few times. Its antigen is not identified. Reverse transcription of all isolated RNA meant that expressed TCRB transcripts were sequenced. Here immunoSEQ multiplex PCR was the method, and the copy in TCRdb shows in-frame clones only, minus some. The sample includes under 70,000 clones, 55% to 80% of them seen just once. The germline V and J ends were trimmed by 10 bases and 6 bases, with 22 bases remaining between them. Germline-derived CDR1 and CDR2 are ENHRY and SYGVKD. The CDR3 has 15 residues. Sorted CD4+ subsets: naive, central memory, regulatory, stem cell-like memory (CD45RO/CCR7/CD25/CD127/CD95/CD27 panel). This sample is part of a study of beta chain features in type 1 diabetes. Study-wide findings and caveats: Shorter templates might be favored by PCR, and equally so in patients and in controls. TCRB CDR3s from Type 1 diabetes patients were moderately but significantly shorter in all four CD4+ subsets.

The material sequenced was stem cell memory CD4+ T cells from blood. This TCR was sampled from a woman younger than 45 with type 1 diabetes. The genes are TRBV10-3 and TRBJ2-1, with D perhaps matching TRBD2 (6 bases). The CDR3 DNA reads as TGTGCCACCCTGGATTCCGGGAGACGGCCCAATGAGCAGTTCTTC. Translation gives CATLDSGRRPNEQFF.